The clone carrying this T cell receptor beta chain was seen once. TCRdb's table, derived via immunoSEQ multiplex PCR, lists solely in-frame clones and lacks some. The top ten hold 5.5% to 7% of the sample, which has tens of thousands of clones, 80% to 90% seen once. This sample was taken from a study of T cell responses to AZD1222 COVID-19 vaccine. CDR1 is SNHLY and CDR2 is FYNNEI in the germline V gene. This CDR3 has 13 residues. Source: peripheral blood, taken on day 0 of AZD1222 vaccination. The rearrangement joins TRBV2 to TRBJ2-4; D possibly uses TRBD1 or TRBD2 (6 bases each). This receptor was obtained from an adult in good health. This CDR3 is CASEGGAKNIQYF. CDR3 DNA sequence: TGTGCGAGCGAGGGGGGTGCCAAAAACATTCAGTACTTC. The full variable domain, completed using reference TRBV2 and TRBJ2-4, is EPEVTQTPSHQVTQMGQEVILRCVPISNHLYFYWYRQILGQKVEFLVSFYNNEISEKSEIFDDQFSVERPDGSNFTLKIRSTKLEDSAMYFCASEGGAKNIQYFGAGTRLSVL.